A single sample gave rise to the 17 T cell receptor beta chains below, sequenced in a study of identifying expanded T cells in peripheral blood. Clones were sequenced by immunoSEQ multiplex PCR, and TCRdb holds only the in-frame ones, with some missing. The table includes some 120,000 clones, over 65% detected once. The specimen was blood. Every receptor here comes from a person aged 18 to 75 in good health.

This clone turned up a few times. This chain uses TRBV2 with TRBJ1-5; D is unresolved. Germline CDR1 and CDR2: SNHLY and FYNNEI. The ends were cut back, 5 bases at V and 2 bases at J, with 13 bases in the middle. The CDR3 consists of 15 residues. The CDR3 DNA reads TGTGCCAGCAGTTCAGACGGACGAGGCAATCAGCCCCAGCATTTT. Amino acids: CASSSDGRGNQPQHF.

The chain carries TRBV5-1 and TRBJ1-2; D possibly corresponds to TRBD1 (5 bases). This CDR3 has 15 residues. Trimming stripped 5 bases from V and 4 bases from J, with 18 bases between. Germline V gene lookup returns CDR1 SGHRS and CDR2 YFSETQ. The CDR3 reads CASRVFTGDVYGYTF. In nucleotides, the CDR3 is TGCGCCAGCAGAGTTTTTACAGGAGACGTCTATGGCTACACCTTC.

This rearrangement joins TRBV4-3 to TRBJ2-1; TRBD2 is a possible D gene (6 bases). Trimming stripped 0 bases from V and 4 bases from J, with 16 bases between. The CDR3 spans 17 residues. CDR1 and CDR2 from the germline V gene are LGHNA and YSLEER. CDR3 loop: CASSQDKGPGLYNEQFF. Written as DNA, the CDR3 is TGCGCCAGCAGCCAAGATAAGGGTCCAGGACTATACAATGAGCAGTTCTTC.

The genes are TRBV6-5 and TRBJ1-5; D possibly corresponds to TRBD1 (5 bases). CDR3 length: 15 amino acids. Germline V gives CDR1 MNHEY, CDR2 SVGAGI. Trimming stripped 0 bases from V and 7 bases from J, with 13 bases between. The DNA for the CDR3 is TGTGCCAGCAGTTACTCGAGTCGGGGGATCCAGCCCCAGCATTTT. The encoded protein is CASSYSSRGIQPQHF.

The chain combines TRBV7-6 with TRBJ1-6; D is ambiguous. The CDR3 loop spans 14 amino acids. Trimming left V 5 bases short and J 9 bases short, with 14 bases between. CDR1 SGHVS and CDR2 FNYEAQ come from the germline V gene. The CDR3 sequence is CASSRTKGGSPLHF. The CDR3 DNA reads TGTGCCAGCAGCAGGACCAAAGGAGGTTCACCCCTCCACTTT.

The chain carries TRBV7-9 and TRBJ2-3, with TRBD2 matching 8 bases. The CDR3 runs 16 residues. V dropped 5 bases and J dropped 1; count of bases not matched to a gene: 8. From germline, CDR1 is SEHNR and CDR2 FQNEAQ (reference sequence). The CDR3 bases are TGTGCCAGCAGCCTACCAGGTAGCGGGGGCACAGATACGCAGTATTTT. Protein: CASSLPGSGGTDTQYF.

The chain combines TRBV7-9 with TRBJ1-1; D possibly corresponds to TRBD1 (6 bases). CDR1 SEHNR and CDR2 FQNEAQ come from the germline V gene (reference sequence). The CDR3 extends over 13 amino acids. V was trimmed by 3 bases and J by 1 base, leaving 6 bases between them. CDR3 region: CASSLGQNTEAFF. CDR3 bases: TGTGCCAGCAGCTTGGGACAGAACACTGAAGCTTTCTTT.

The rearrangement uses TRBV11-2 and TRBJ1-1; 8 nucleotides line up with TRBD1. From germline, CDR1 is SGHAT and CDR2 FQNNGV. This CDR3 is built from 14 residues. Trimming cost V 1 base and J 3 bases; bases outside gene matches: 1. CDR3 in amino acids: CASSLGDRHTEAFF. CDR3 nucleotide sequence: TGTGCCAGCAGCTTAGGGGACAGGCACACTGAAGCTTTCTTT. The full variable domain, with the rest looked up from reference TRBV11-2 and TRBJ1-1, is EAGVAQSPRYKIIEKRQSVAFWCNPISGHATLYWYQQILGQGPKLLIQFQNNGVVDDSQLPKDRFSAERLKGVDSTLKIQPAKLEDSAVYLCASSLGDRHTEAFFGQGTRLTVV.

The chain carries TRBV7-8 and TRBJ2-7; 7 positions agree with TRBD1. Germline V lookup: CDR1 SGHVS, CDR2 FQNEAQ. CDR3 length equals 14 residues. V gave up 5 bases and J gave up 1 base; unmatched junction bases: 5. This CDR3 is CASSTRTGSYEQYF. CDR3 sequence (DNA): TGTGCCAGCAGCACCCGGACAGGATCCTACGAGCAGTACTTC.

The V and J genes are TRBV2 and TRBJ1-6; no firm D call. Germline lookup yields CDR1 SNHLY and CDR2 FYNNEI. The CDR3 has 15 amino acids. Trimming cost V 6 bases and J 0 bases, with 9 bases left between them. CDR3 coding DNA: TGTGCCAGCAGCCCGAATAGCTCCTATAATTCACCCCTCCACTTT. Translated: CASSPNSSYNSPLHF.

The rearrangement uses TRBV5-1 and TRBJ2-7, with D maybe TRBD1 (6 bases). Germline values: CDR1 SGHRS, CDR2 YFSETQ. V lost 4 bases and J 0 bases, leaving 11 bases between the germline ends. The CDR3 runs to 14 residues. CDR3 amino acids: CASSPQGHSYEQYF. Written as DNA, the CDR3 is TGCGCCAGCAGCCCTCAGGGACACTCCTACGAGCAGTACTTC.

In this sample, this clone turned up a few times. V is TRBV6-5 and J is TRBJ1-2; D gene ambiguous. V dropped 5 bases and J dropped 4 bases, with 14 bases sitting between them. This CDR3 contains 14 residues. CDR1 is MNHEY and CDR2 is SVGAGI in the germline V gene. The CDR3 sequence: CASSARLKGYGYTF. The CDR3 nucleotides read TGTGCCAGCAGTGCCCGATTGAAAGGCTATGGCTACACCTTC.

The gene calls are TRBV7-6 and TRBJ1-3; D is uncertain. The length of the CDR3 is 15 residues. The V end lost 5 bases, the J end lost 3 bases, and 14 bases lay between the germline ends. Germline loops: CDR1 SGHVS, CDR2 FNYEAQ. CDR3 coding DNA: TGTGCCAGCAGCCATGGGTACGGGGTTGGAAACACCATATATTTT. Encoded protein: CASSHGYGVGNTIYF.

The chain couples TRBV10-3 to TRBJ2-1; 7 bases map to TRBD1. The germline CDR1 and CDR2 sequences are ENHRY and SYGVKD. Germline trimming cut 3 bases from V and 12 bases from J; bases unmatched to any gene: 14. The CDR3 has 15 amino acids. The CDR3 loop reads CAISDLTGASAGQFF. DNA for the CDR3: TGTGCCATCAGTGACCTAACAGGGGCCAGTGCGGGGCAGTTCTTC.

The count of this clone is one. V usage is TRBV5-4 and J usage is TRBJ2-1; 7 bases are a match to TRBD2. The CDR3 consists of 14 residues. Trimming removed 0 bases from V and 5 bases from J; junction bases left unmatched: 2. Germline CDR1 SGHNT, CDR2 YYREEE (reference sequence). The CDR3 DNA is TGTGCCAGCAGCTTGGAGCGGGACGACAATGAGCAGTTCTTC. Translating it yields CASSLERDDNEQFF.

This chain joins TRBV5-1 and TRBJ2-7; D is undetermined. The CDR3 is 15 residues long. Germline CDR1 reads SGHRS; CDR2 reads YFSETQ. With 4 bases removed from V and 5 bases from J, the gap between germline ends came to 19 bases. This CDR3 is CASSIAQNTRNEQYF. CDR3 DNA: TGCGCCAGCAGCATCGCCCAAAACACCAGGAACGAGCAGTACTTC.

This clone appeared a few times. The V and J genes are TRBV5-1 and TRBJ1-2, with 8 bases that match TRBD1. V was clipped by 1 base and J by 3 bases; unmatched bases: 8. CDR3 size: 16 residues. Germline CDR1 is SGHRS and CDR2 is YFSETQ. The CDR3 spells CASSLFPGGEDYGYTF. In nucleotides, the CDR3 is TGCGCCAGCAGCTTGTTTCCAGGGGGCGAAGACTATGGCTACACCTTC.